This TCR beta chain was identified during a study of blood T cell repertoires in COVID-19. Trimming took off 8 bases at V and 2 bases at J, with 10 bases between the two ends. The CDR3 extends over 13 amino acids. CDR1 is SNHLY, CDR2 FYNNEI, per germline. Libraries were prepared by immunoSEQ multiplex PCR; TCRdb keeps only in-frame clonotypes and omits some of them. The sample shows some 370,000 clones, approximately 87% of them seen only once. In its sample, this clone was seen a few times. The sample consisted of peripheral blood. The genes are TRBV2 and TRBJ1-5; no definite D call. The TCR comes from a woman younger than 45 with COVID-19, enrolled during active disease. CDR3 in amino acids: CASSRVGNQPQHF. CDR3 bases: TGTGCCAGCTCTAGAGTGGGCAATCAGCCCCAGCATTTT.